This T cell receptor (beta chain) originates from a study of graft-versus-host responses after intestinal transplantation. Whole-study context: Those transplanted obtained multivisceral, liver-intestinal, or isolated intestinal grafts. Anti-thymocyte globulin served as induction for all recipients, who then took tacrolimus and steroids for about three years.

Marrow drawn post-transplant originated at the posterior iliac crest or another site. Study findings and constraints: Recipient-marrow GvH clones were detected, some having first appeared in ileum or blood.

The V end lost 0 bases, the J end lost 2 bases, and 12 bases lay between the germline ends. There are 15 residues in the CDR3. CDR1 and CDR2 from the germline V gene are SGHNT and YYREEE (reference sequence). Only in-frame clones appear in the TCRdb table, and some are missing; sequencing was by immunoSEQ multiplex PCR. The sample lists over 9,000 clones, roughly 95% seen once, with 15% to 20% in the top ten. Comments on this clone: What it binds is unknown.

The source of this sequence is a human patient who received an intestinal transplant, so some T cells may come from the graft donor. The specimen comprised bone marrow, sampled 500 to 550 days after intestinal transplantation. V usage is TRBV5-4 and J usage is TRBJ2-7, with D possibly matching TRBD1 (6 bases). The chain's CDR3 is CASSLGYGDTYEQYF. The CDR3 coding sequence is TGTGCCAGCAGCTTGGGCTACGGGGACACCTACGAGCAGTACTTC.